This T cell receptor (beta chain) came from a study of a mutant IDH1 vaccine in newly diagnosed glioma. Background on the study: Vaccination began 4-6 weeks post radiotherapy alone, or with temozolomide cycles. Treated patients had a mean age of approximately 41 years and a sex split that was around 60% male and approximately 40% female.

As concerns this clone: Its antigen is not identified.

V dropped 0 bases and J dropped 8 bases, with 13 bases sitting between them. The germline V gene encodes CDR1 LGHNA and CDR2 YNFKEQ. This CDR3 comprises 14 residues. As to time point: week 35, safety follow-up. It was 300 ug of mutant IDH1 20-mer peptide that made up each vaccine dose, given with topical imiquimod. New IDH1-mutant, ATRX-lost WHO grade 3 or 4 astrocytomas occurred in donors. Sequencing used immunoSEQ multiplex PCR; TCRdb keeps in-frame clones, though not all of them. This sample has under 50,000 clones, with around 89% found just once. The source was PBMCs, collected from a glioma patient whose treatment included an IDH1 peptide vaccine. The V and J genes are TRBV4-2 and TRBJ1-2, with a weak D call TRBD1 (5 bases). This clonotype originated in a middle-aged woman with glioma. Here the CDR3 reads CASSQDGGEGGYTF. The CDR3 DNA reads as TGTGCCAGCAGCCAAGACGGGGGGGAGGGCGGCTACACCTTC.